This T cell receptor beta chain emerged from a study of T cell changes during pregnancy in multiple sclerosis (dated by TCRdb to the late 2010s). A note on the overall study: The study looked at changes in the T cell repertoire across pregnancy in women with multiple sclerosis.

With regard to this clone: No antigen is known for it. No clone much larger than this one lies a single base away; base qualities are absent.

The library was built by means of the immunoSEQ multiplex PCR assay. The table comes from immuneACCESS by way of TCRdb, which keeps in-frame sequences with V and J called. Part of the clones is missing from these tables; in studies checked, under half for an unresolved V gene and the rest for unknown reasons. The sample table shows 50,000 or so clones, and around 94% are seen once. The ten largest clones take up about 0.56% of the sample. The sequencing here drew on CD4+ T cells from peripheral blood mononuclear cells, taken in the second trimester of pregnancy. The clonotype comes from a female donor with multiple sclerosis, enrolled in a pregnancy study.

The nucleotide sequence reads as follows: TGTGCCACCAGCAGAGAGGCGACAGTAAAGACTGAAGCTTTCTTT. Translated, this gives CATSREATVKTEAFF. The V gene is TRBV15 and the J gene is TRBJ1-1; a weak D assignment points to TRBD1 (5 bases agree). The CDR3 contains 15 residues, cysteine and phenylalanine counted. Only the CDR3 part of the read is kept: 45 bases, read in frame from the first base. V loses 0 bases of germline sequence and J loses 5 bases, and the interval between the two ends is 13 bases. For CDR1 and CDR2, the germline V gene (reference sequence) lists LNHNV and YYDKDF.